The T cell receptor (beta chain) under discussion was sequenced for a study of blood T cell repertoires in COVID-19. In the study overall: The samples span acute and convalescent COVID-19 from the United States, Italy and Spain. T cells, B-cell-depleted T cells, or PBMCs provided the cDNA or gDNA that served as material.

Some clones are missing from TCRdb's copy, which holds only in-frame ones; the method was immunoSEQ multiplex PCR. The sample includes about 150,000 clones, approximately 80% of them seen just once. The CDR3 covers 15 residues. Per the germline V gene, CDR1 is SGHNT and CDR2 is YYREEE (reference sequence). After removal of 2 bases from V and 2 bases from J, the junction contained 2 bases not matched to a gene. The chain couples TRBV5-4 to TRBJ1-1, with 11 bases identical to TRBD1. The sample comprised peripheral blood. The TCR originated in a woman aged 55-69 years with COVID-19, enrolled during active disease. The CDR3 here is CASSLRTGGNTEAFF. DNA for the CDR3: TGTGCCAGCAGCTTACGGACAGGGGGCAACACTGAAGCTTTCTTT.